The text below deals with one T cell receptor (beta chain). Its specificity is unknown. After removal of 2 bases from V and 3 bases from J, the junction contained 7 bases not matched to a gene. In germline, CDR1 is SQVTM, CDR2 ANQGSEA. This CDR3 contains 14 residues. Sample treatment: oral pan-JAK inhibitor, 5-10 mg twice daily. Peripheral blood and lesional scalp punch biopsies came from alopecia areata patients. The sequencing template was cDNA reverse transcribed from extracted RNA. TCRdb keeps only in-frame clones here, not all; method: immunoSEQ multiplex PCR. In the table there are 130,000 or so clones, approximately 86% of which are singletons. The data stem from a study of CD8+ T cells in alopecia areata. Study-level points and caveats: Uncertainty about whether baseline CD8+ expansion is linked to response remains, with one nonresponder. There were also resident alphabeta T cells of normal skin sequenced in scalp samples.

V is TRBV29-1 and J is TRBJ2-7, with TRBD1 identical over 7 bases. This receptor was taken from a human donor with alopecia areata. The sequencing used CD8+ T cells sorted from blood, collected at week 4, from a patient treated with tofacitinib. CDR3 amino acids: CSVEKSGGSYEQYF. Written as DNA, the CDR3 is TGCAGCGTTGAAAAATCAGGGGGAAGCTACGAGCAGTACTTC.